The text below deals with one T cell receptor (beta chain). CDR1 is MNHEY, CDR2 SVGAGI, per germline. This CDR3 is built from 11 residues. Trimming took 8 bases from V and 8 from J, leaving 12 bases between them. PBMCs, at least 6.5 million per sample, were isolated. Combining a sample-barcoded 5' primer with a J-beta primer mix, a second PCR ran for roughly 7 to 11 cycles. Every cDNA molecule bore a tag from a template-switch adaptor containing 12 random nucleotides. TCRdb analysed the 5' RACE reads with MiXCR anew, one entry per CDR3 protein. Here the sample spans about 830,000 distinct CDR3 sequences, about 62% being singletons. This sample is drawn from a study of blood T cells in healthy people across ages.

The specimen was blood. The chain combines TRBV6-5 with TRBJ1-2, with D uncertain. This receptor was identified in a man aged 25-45 years in good health. This CDR3 is CASLTTSGYTF. In DNA, the CDR3 is TGTGCCAGCCTGACGACCTCGGGCTACACCTTC.